This TCR beta chain originates from a study of blood T cell repertoires in COVID-19. Background on the study: The analysed material was cDNA or gDNA that came from T cells, B-cell-depleted T cells, or PBMCs.

This clone was detected only once. Per the original methods: It was from reference gene primer amplification that nucleated cell counts were estimated. Libraries were prepared by immunoSEQ multiplex PCR; TCRdb keeps only in-frame clonotypes and omits some of them. V, J and clone size reflect that table, while D and trimming were determined from the DNA. The repertoire consists of around 700,000 clones, with around 89% occurring once and the leading ten covering approximately 0.25%. The specimen sequenced was peripheral blood. This receptor was taken from a woman in her late teens or twenties with acute or convalescent COVID-19.

CDR3 amino acids: CATSSRVSPLHF. In DNA, the CDR3 is TGTGCCACCAGCAGCAGGGTTTCACCCCTCCACTTT. The genes are TRBV15 and TRBJ1-6; tentative D call: TRBD1 (5 bases). The CDR3 sequence is 12 residues long. Trimming shortened V by 3 bases and J by 9 bases, and 6 bases separated the two germline ends. Germline V gives CDR1 LNHNV, CDR2 YYDKDF (reference sequence).